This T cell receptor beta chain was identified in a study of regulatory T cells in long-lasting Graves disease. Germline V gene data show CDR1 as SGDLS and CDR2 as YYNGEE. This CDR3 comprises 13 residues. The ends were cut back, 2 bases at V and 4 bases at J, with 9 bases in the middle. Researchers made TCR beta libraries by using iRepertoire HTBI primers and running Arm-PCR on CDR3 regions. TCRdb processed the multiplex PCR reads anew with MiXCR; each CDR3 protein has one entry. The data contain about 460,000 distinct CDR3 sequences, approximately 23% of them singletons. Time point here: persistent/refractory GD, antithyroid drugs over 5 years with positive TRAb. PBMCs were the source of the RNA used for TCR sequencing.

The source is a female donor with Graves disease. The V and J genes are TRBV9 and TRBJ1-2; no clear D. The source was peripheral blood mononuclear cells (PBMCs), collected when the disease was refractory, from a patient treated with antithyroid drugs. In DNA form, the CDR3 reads TGTGCCAGCAGCGTTACCGCCGGCTATGGCTACACCTTC. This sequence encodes CASSVTAGYGYTF.